These T cell receptor beta chains were read from a single sample in a study of CD8 T cells in Susac syndrome. TCRdb fed the immunoSEQ multiplex PCR reads into MiXCR, producing one record per CDR3 protein. This table has 180,000 or so distinct CDR3 sequences, about 95% appearing once. Sequenced: CD4+ T cells from PBMCs. The source is a human donor in good health. CDR3s include the opening cysteine and the closing phenylalanine or tryptophan. The order of the fields is J gene, clone size, D gene, V gene, CDR3 protein, CDR3 DNA. The D gene is left open where the match is weak. Expanded clones get a size class; other rows say once, few or many, or leave the size out.

>TRBJ1-6|-|-|TRBV6-1
CASSGGQLNSPLHF
TGTGCCAGCAGTGGGGGGCAGCTTAATTCACCCCTCCACTTT
>TRBJ1-2|-|-|TRBV20-1
CSATGYGYTF
TGCAGTGCTACAGGGTATGGCTACACCTTC
>TRBJ2-3|few|-|TRBV27
CASSFADTQYF
TGTGCCAGCAGTTTTGCAGATACGCAGTATTTT
>TRBJ2-7|-|TRBD1|TRBV12-5
CASGGTAVNEQYF
TGTGCTAGTGGTGGGACAGCGGTCAACGAGCAGTACTTC
>TRBJ2-3|-|-|TRBV28
CASRTSQGSLITDTQYF
TGTGCCAGCAGGACCTCACAGGGATCCTTGATCACAGATACGCAGTATTTT
>TRBJ2-7|-|-|TRBV3-1
CASSQDPALSYEQYF
TGTGCCAGCAGCCAAGATCCAGCACTATCCTACGAGCAGTACTTC
>TRBJ1-5|-|-|TRBV20-1
CSARGGISNQPQHF
TGCAGTGCTAGAGGGGGCATTAGCAATCAGCCCCAGCATTTT
>TRBJ2-3|-|TRBD2|TRBV4-3
CASSLAGGSDTQYF
TGCGCCAGCAGCCTAGCGGGGGGCTCGGATACGCAGTATTTT
>TRBJ2-3|-|-|TRBV12-3/TRBV12-4
CASRRAVTDTQYF
TGTGCCAGCAGGAGGGCGGTTACAGATACGCAGTATTTT
>TRBJ2-7|-|-|TRBV29-1
CSVVPGGGLYEQYF
TGCAGCGTTGTTCCAGGGGGGGGCCTCTACGAGCAGTACTTC
>TRBJ2-1|once|-|TRBV4-2
CASSQAQGFDNEQFF
TGTGCCAGCAGCCAAGCGCAGGGGTTTGACAATGAGCAGTTCTTC
>TRBJ2-1|-|-|TRBV9
CASSVLDSVTYNEQFF
TGTGCCAGCAGCGTACTGGACAGCGTGACATACAATGAGCAGTTCTTC
>TRBJ2-7|-|-|TRBV2
CASSGQVPYEQYF
TGTGCCAGCAGTGGACAGGTTCCCTACGAGCAGTACTTC
>TRBJ2-5|few|-|TRBV12-3/TRBV12-4
CASSFGGEETQYF
TGTGCCAGCAGTTTCGGCGGAGAGGAGACCCAGTACTTC
>TRBJ1-1|-|-|TRBV29-1
CSVVRLGQIKMGAFF
TGCAGCGTTGTACGCCTTGGACAGATAAAAATGGGAGCTTTCTTT
>TRBJ2-5|-|TRBD2|TRBV4-3
CASSLQASGGGETQYF
TGCGCCAGCAGCCTACAAGCTAGCGGGGGCGGGGAGACCCAGTACTTC
>TRBJ2-3|once|-|TRBV18
CASSPEGNTQYF
TGTGCCAGCTCACCGGAGGGGAATACGCAGTATTTT
>TRBJ2-1|-|TRBD2|TRBV20-1
CSARRSGGGYNEQFF
TGCAGTGCTAGACGTAGCGGGGGGGGCTACAATGAGCAGTTCTTC
>TRBJ2-1|-|TRBD2|TRBV10-3
CAISGTSGGAYNEQFF
TGTGCCATCAGCGGGACTAGCGGGGGGGCCTACAATGAGCAGTTCTTC
>TRBJ2-3|-|TRBD1|TRBV24-1
CATSDSPDRGGTDTQYF
TGTGCCACCAGTGATAGTCCGGACAGGGGAGGAACAGATACGCAGTATTTT
>TRBJ1-1|-|-|TRBV19
CASSIGLRTNTEAFF
TGTGCCAGTAGTATAGGGTTGCGGACGAACACTGAAGCTTTCTTT
>TRBJ2-3|-|-|TRBV5-1
CASSLVPQSDTQYF
TGCGCCAGCAGCTTGGTACCCCAATCGGATACGCAGTATTTT
>TRBJ1-2|once|-|TRBV5-4
CASSLLGEKGYTF
TGTGCCAGCAGCCTCTTGGGGGAGAAGGGCTACACCTTC
>TRBJ1-2|-|-|TRBV28
CASGSGAASFYGYTF
TGTGCCAGCGGCTCGGGGGCAGCCTCCTTCTATGGCTACACCTTC
>TRBJ2-7|-|TRBD1|TRBV5-1
CASSTGQVDYEQYF
TGCGCCAGCAGCACGGGACAGGTGGACTACGAGCAGTACTTC
>TRBJ2-3|-|-|TRBV15
CATETGGPTDTQYF
TGTGCCACCGAAACTGGGGGGCCCACAGATACGCAGTATTTT
>TRBJ2-2|-|-|TRBV2
CASRMDRNTGELFF
TGTGCCAGCAGGATGGACAGGAACACCGGGGAGCTGTTTTTT
>TRBJ1-1|-|TRBD1|TRBV5-1
CASSLRGQGEAFF
TGCGCCAGCAGCCTACGCGGACAGGGTGAAGCTTTCTTT
>TRBJ2-1|-|TRBD2|TRBV7-8
CASSLGGTSFDEQFF
TGTGCCAGCAGCTTAGGCGGGACTAGCTTCGATGAGCAGTTCTTC
>TRBJ1-4|-|-|TRBV20-1
CSARGQSNEKLFF
TGCAGTGCTAGAGGACAGTCTAATGAAAAACTGTTTTTT
>TRBJ2-3|-|-|TRBV20-1
CSAPPEGVDTQYF
TGCAGTGCTCCCCCGGAAGGGGTAGATACGCAGTATTTT
>TRBJ2-2|-|TRBD1|TRBV28
CASSSSTGTLNTGELFF
TGTGCCAGCAGTTCCTCGACAGGGACGCTAAACACCGGGGAGCTGTTTTTT
>TRBJ2-4|-|-|TRBV9
CASSVPASDGIQYF
TGTGCCAGCAGCGTTCCGGCTAGCGATGGCATTCAGTACTTC
>TRBJ2-1|once|TRBD1|TRBV28
CASSGTGSWNEQFF
TGTGCCAGCAGTGGGACAGGGTCATGGAATGAGCAGTTCTTC
>TRBJ2-4|-|-|TRBV5-5
CASSPYSGVTAKNIQYF
TGTGCCAGCAGCCCCTACTCGGGAGTTACGGCCAAAAACATTCAGTACTTC
>TRBJ2-3|-|TRBD2|TRBV3-1
CASSQQTSGGDTQYF
TGTGCCAGCAGCCAGCAGACTAGCGGGGGAGATACGCAGTATTTT
>TRBJ2-1|-|-|TRBV6-1
CASSEVAYEQFF
TGTGCCAGCAGTGAAGTAGCATATGAGCAGTTCTTC
>TRBJ2-1|-|-|TRBV29-1
CSVETSRSSSYNEQFF
TGCAGCGTTGAGACTTCCAGGTCGAGCTCCTACAATGAGCAGTTCTTC
>TRBJ2-1|-|-|TRBV5-6
CASSLLSLYEQFF
TGTGCCAGCAGCCTTCTAAGCTTGTATGAGCAGTTCTTC
>TRBJ2-1|-|-|TRBV28
CASLSRGYNEQFF
TGTGCCAGCCTTTCGAGGGGGTACAATGAGCAGTTCTTC
>TRBJ1-1|-|-|TRBV9
CASSVNPNTEAFF
TGTGCCAGCAGCGTTAACCCGAACACTGAAGCTTTCTTT
>TRBJ2-1|-|-|TRBV3-1
CASSQMNEQFF
TGTGCCAGCAGCCAAATGAATGAGCAGTTCTTC
>TRBJ2-7|once|-|TRBV19
CASTPSGGATYEQYF
TGTGCCAGTACTCCCAGTGGGGGGGCTACGTACGAGCAGTACTTC
>TRBJ2-7|-|-|TRBV3-1
CASSQDSPLTHYEQYF
TGTGCCAGCAGCCAAGATTCTCCGCTTACCCACTACGAGCAGTACTTC
>TRBJ2-5|-|-|TRBV5-1
CASSFGQGARETQYF
TGCGCCAGCAGCTTTGGTCAAGGGGCTAGGGAGACCCAGTACTTC
>TRBJ1-2|once|-|TRBV23-1
CASCPSGAEYGYTF
TGCGCCAGCTGCCCCTCGGGGGCCGAGTATGGCTACACCTTC